Presented here are 24 T cell receptor beta chains from one specimen sequenced in a study of T cells after yellow fever vaccination (dated by TCRdb to about 2019). The treatment or condition label of this sample denotes: live attenuated yellow fever vaccine strain. The method behind the library was 5' RACE. TCRdb lists the instrument as Illumina HiSeq 2500. TCRdb redid the processing of the public reads, applying fastp at Q25 and MiXCR, and retained in-frame beta chains. Rows are combined by CDR3 protein, so each entry shows the most common genes and DNA. This sample comprises hundreds of thousands of distinct CDR3 sequences, 10% to 15% of them detected only once. The ten largest clones capture about 15% of the sample. The starting material was PBMCs, obtained on the day of the yellow fever booster vaccination. The receptor set was obtained from a man aged 30-40 years who received the YFV17D yellow fever vaccine.

This clonotype turned up a few times. The CDR3 bases are TGCGCCAGCAGCGGGCCGGCAGGGGGTAACACTGAAGCTTTCTTT. Translation gives CASSGPAGGNTEAFF. This sequence joins TRBV5-1 and TRBJ1-1; 7 bases align to TRBD1. The trim removed 4 bases at V and 2 bases at J, leaving 8 bases unmatched. The germline gives CDR1 SGHRS, CDR2 YFSETQ. The CDR3 extends over 15 amino acids.

This clonotype was seen more than once but under ten times. This chain connects TRBV29-1 to TRBJ2-3; TRBD2 matches at 8 bases. Germline V lookup: CDR1 SQVTM, CDR2 ANQGSEA. CDR3 length: 15 amino acids. V shed 1 base and J 0 bases; nucleotides not matched to a gene: 3. CDR3 region: CSVEATGGSTDTQYF. As DNA, the CDR3 is TGCAGCGTTGAAGCAACGGGAGGGAGCACAGATACGCAGTATTTT.

There are a few counts of this clonotype. The V gene is TRBV7-8, the J gene TRBJ2-1; 9 bases agree with TRBD2. Germline loops: CDR1 SGHVS, CDR2 FQNEAQ. Losses at the gene ends were 7 bases for V and 0 bases for J; bases not matched to a gene: 16. The CDR3 loop spans 19 amino acids. CDR3 bases: TGTGCCAGCATCCTAAGGGCTAGCGGGGCGGGGGGCTCCTACAATGAGCAGTTCTTC. This gives the protein CASILRASGAGGSYNEQFF. Together with reference TRBV7-8 and TRBJ2-1, the CDR3 gives the full variable domain: GAGVSQSPRYKVAKRGQDVALRCDPISGHVSLFWYQQALGQGPEFLTYFQNEAQLDKSGLPSDRFFAERPEGSVSTLKIQRTQQEDSAVYLCASILRASGAGGSYNEQFFGPGTRLTVL.

V usage is TRBV12-3 or TRBV12-4 and J usage is TRBJ2-5; D possibly matches TRBD1 or TRBD2 (5 bases each). V dropped 0 bases and J dropped 2 bases, with 13 bases sitting between them. The CDR3 spans 16 residues. CDR3 residues: CASSLAGLGEQETQYF. The CDR3, as DNA: TGTGCCAGCAGTTTAGCTGGGTTGGGGGAACAAGAGACCCAGTACTTC.

The gene calls are TRBV20-1 and TRBJ1-5; possibly TRBD1 for D (5 bases). The CDR3 runs to 13 residues. Trimming cost V 5 bases and J 5 bases, with 13 bases left between them. Germline CDR1 DFQATT, CDR2 SNEGSKA (reference sequence). The chain's CDR3 is CSASEGIHQPQHF. The CDR3 nucleotides are TGCAGTGCTTCCGAGGGGATCCATCAGCCCCAGCATTTT.

The V call is TRBV7-2, the J call TRBJ2-7; 10 bases line up with TRBD1. With V trimmed by 3 bases and J by 5 bases, 10 bases remained unmatched. This CDR3 has 16 amino acids. Germline V gives CDR1 SGHTA, CDR2 FQGNSA. CDR3 amino acids: CASSLLTGGAGHEQYF. CDR3 nucleotide sequence: TGTGCCAGCAGCTTGCTGACAGGGGGCGCTGGCCACGAGCAGTACTTC.

This clonotype was seen a handful of times. The chain employs TRBV29-1 and TRBJ1-1; no reliable D call. There are 13 residues in the CDR3. Trimming stripped 1 base from V and 6 bases from J, with 12 bases between. Germline V gene data show CDR1 as SQVTM and CDR2 as ANQGSEA. The CDR3 sequence is CSVEVGVFPEAFF. CDR3 sequence (DNA): TGCAGCGTTGAAGTGGGCGTTTTTCCTGAAGCTTTCTTT. Combining the CDR3 with reference TRBV29-1 and TRBJ1-1 gives the whole variable domain SAVISQKPSRDICQRGTSLTIQCQVDSQVTMMFWYRQQPGQSLTLIATANQGSEATYESGFVIDKFPISRPNLTFSTLTVSNMSPEDSSIYLCSVEVGVFPEAFFGQGTRLTVV.

The V call is TRBV5-4, the J call TRBJ2-2; 10 positions agree with TRBD2. The CDR3 is 15 amino acids. With 5 bases clipped from V and 4 bases from J, the junction kept 5 bases outside the gene matches. Germline V CDR1 and CDR2: SGHNT, YYREEE (reference sequence). CDR3 DNA sequence: TGTGCCAGCAGGTCGAGCGGGAGGGCCACCGGGGAGCTGTTTTTT. Translated: CASRSSGRATGELFF.

The chain uses TRBV20-1 and TRBJ1-1, with no clear D. Trimming removed 4 bases at V and 14 bases at J, with 17 bases between. The germline CDR1 and CDR2 sequences are DFQATT and SNEGSKA (reference sequence). The CDR3 has 11 residues. CDR3 in amino acids: CSAKLELGRFF. In DNA form, the CDR3 reads TGCAGTGCTAAGTTAGAGCTGGGGAGGTTCTTT.

This clonotype was seen only a few times. This chain connects TRBV5-1 to TRBJ2-7, with D possibly matching TRBD2 (5 bases). CDR1 and CDR2 from the germline V gene are SGHRS and YFSETQ. This CDR3 is built from 15 residues. The germline V and J ends were trimmed by 1 base and 6 bases, with 17 bases remaining between them. The CDR3 DNA reads as TGCGCCAGCAGCTTGCCCTTGGGGAGCGGTTCCGAGCAGTACTTC. Its protein product is CASSLPLGSGSEQYF. Full variable domain (outside the CDR3, taken from reference TRBV5-1 and TRBJ2-7): KAGVTQTPRYLIKTRGQQVTLSCSPISGHRSVSWYQQTPGQGLQFLFEYFSETQRNKGNFPGRFSGRQFSNSRSEMNVSTLELGDSALYLCASSLPLGSGSEQYFGPGTRLTVT.

This clonotype was detected only a few times. The chain is built from TRBV15 and TRBJ2-3; 8 positions agree with TRBD2. CDR1 and CDR2 (germline): LNHNV, YYDKDF (reference sequence). Losses at the gene ends were 2 bases for V and 4 bases for J; bases not matched to a gene: 5. This CDR3 has 15 residues. The CDR3 coding sequence is TGTGCCACCAGCAGACATGCGGGAGGTCCAGATACGCAGTATTTT. Its translation is CATSRHAGGPDTQYF.

This clonotype was detected a few times. The chain combines TRBV20-1 with TRBJ2-3, with D hard to call. With 0 bases removed from V and 2 bases from J, the gap between germline ends came to 12 bases. The CDR3 contains 15 residues. Per the germline V gene, CDR1 is DFQATT and CDR2 is SNEGSKA (reference sequence). The CDR3 spells CSARDKRLHTDTQYF. DNA of the CDR3: TGCAGTGCTAGAGATAAGAGACTCCACACAGATACGCAGTATTTT.

V and J are TRBV7-2 and TRBJ2-1; D may be TRBD1 or TRBD2 (5 bases each). Germline lookup yields CDR1 SGHTA and CDR2 FQGNSA. The CDR3 has 13 amino acids. Trimming took off 6 bases at V and 9 bases at J, with 15 bases between the two ends. As DNA, the CDR3 is TGTGCCAGCAGGGACGGGACGGGCAGTGAGCAGTTCTTC. Translated: CASRDGTGSEQFF.

In this sample, this clonotype turned up a few times. The V and J genes are TRBV3-1 and TRBJ2-1; the D gene is possibly TRBD2 (6 bases). V was trimmed by 3 bases and J by 0 bases, leaving 12 bases between them. The V gene's germline CDR1 is LGHDT and CDR2 YNNKEL (reference sequence). The CDR3 is 16 residues long. The DNA for the CDR3 is TGTGCCAGCAGCCAGGGTGGCGGGGCCTCCTACAATGAGCAGTTCTTC. Translated, it gives CASSQGGGASYNEQFF.

This clonotype was found many times. The V and J genes are TRBV5-5 and TRBJ2-1; 7 bases fit TRBD2. Looked up from germline, CDR1 is SGHKS and CDR2 is YYEKEE (reference sequence). There are 15 residues in the CDR3. V gave up 0 bases and J gave up 5 bases; unmatched junction bases: 5. The CDR3 is CASSLATTSNNEQFF. The CDR3 coding sequence is TGTGCCAGCAGCTTGGCAACGACTAGCAACAATGAGCAGTTCTTC. Combining the CDR3 with reference TRBV5-5 and TRBJ2-1 gives the whole variable domain DAGVTQSPTHLIKTRGQQVTLRCSPISGHKSVSWYQQVLGQGPQFIFQYYEKEERGRGNFPDRFSARQFPNYSSELNVNALLLGDSALYLCASSLATTSNNEQFFGPGTRLTVL.

The V gene is TRBV12-3 or TRBV12-4, the J gene TRBJ2-1; D remains ambiguous. V was shortened by 3 bases and J by 0 bases, with 6 bases between the two germline ends. There are 14 residues in the CDR3. Here the CDR3 reads CASSFVSSYNEQFF. The CDR3 DNA follows: TGTGCCAGCAGTTTCGTTAGCTCCTACAATGAGCAGTTCTTC.

The rearrangement links TRBV19 to TRBJ1-5; D remains ambiguous. The CDR3 is 14 amino acids. V lost 4 bases to trimming and J lost 0 bases, with 7 bases between them. CDR1 LNHDA and CDR2 SQIVND come from the germline V gene (reference sequence). The CDR3 sequence is CASSTIISNQPQHF. Here the CDR3 DNA reads TGTGCCAGTAGTACTATTATTAGCAATCAGCCCCAGCATTTT.

This clonotype was seen a few times. The gene calls are TRBV27 and TRBJ2-1, with 13 bases lining up with TRBD2. After removal of 5 bases from V and 2 bases from J, the junction contained 3 bases not matched to a gene. Germline loops: CDR1 MNHEY, CDR2 SMNVEV (reference sequence). This CDR3 is built from 16 residues. The CDR3 spells CASSQGLAGPYNEQFF. In nucleotides, the CDR3 is TGTGCCAGCAGTCAGGGACTAGCGGGACCCTACAATGAGCAGTTCTTC.

V is TRBV6-1 and J is TRBJ2-6; tentatively, D is TRBD1 (6 bases). CDR3 length equals 17 residues. From germline, CDR1 is MNHNS and CDR2 SASEGT. With 4 bases removed from V and 3 bases from J, the gap between germline ends came to 16 bases. The CDR3, as DNA: TGTGCCAGCAGTGTAATCCGCAGGGGTCTTGGGGCCAACGTCCTGACTTTC. Its translation: CASSVIRRGLGANVLTF.

This clonotype was counted many times. The chain carries TRBV4-3 and TRBJ2-1, with 12 bases lining up with TRBD2. J was trimmed by 5 bases and V by 4 bases; bases with no gene match: 0. CDR3 length equals 14 residues. CDR1 is LGHNA and CDR2 is YSLEER in the germline V gene. CDR3 in DNA: TGCGCCAGCAGCCGACTAGCGGGGGACAATGAGCAGTTCTTC. Amino acids: CASSRLAGDNEQFF.

This clonotype was found a few times. The rearrangement uses TRBV7-8 and TRBJ1-2; D gene unclear. Trimming took 1 base from V and 8 from J, leaving 14 bases between them. Germline V gene data show CDR1 as SGHVS and CDR2 as FQNEAQ. The CDR3 length is 14 residues. CDR3: CASSLGQDVGGYTF. The CDR3 DNA is TGTGCCAGCAGCTTAGGTCAGGACGTAGGGGGCTACACCTTC.

This clonotype was detected a few times. The chain is built from TRBV7-2 and TRBJ2-7; 8 positions match TRBD2. After removal of 3 bases from V and 2 bases from J, the junction contained 9 bases not matched to a gene. Germline CDR1 reads SGHTA; CDR2 reads FQGNSA. The CDR3 covers 16 residues. The CDR3 loop reads CASSFSPTSATYEQYF. The CDR3 DNA reads TGTGCCAGCAGCTTTAGCCCGACTAGCGCGACCTACGAGCAGTACTTC.

The genes are TRBV6-2 or TRBV6-3 and TRBJ1-1; 11 bases align to TRBD1. Germline values: CDR1 MNHEY, CDR2 SVGEGT. V lost 6 bases, J lost 11 bases, and 14 bases stayed unmatched. This CDR3 spans 15 amino acids. CDR3 nucleotides: TGTGCCAGCAGCCCTCACTCGGACAGGGGGCAAGGTGCTTTCTTT. Encoded protein: CASSPHSDRGQGAFF.

The chain joins TRBV20-1 to TRBJ2-3; tentatively, D is TRBD1 (7 bases). CDR3 length: 15 residues. The ends were cut back, 6 bases at V and 9 bases at J, with 25 bases in the middle. CDR1 and CDR2 from the germline V gene are DFQATT and SNEGSKA (reference sequence). The CDR3 protein is CSAPRGQGGRRTQYF. The CDR3 DNA follows: TGCAGTGCCCCGAGAGGGCAGGGGGGCCGCCGAACGCAGTATTTT.